Listed here are 20 T cell receptor beta chains from one sample, sequenced in a study of human CD8 memory T cell subsets. TCR beta libraries were made by UMI-labeled 5' RACE. No DNA is given; TCRdb re-called the 5' RACE reads and lists each CDR3 protein once. The sample holds 19,000 or so distinct CDR3 sequences. The source material was CD8+ stem-like memory T cells (TSCM and TCM) sorted from PBMCs. Subset here: stem-like memory CD8 T cells (TSTEM), CCR7+ PD-1- TIGIT-. These TCRs come from a human donor in good health.

The chain is built from TRBV24-1 and TRBJ2-3; TCRdb indicates TRBD1, and absent DNA this call remains unverified. The CDR3 length is 17 residues. Germline CDR1 and CDR2: KGHDR and SFDVKD. The CDR3 here is CATSDPQQGLLEDTQYF.

The chain combines TRBV28 with TRBJ2-7; the D gene TCRdb calls, TRBD1, cannot be checked with no DNA. From germline, CDR1 is MDHEN and CDR2 SYDVKM. The CDR3 consists of 13 residues. The CDR3 sequence is CASSFSRGREQYF.

This clonotype is classed as medium-sized by frequency. The chain uses TRBV12-3 or TRBV12-4 and TRBJ1-3; checking the TCRdb D call of TRBD1 is not possible without DNA. The CDR3 consists of 17 residues. The CDR3: CASSLAATGAAGNTIYF.

This clonotype is called medium-sized based on its frequency. The rearrangement joins TRBV12-3 or TRBV12-4 to TRBJ2-1; TCRdb proposes TRBD1, but this gene call is untestable without DNA. This CDR3 is 13 amino acids long. CDR3: CASSPSPGAEQFF.

The chain recombines TRBV20-1 with TRBJ2-1; the D call of TRBD2 rests on TCRdb alone, since no DNA is present to check it. The germline V gene encodes CDR1 DFQATT and CDR2 SNEGSKA (reference sequence). The CDR3 runs 15 residues. CDR3 sequence: CSAWSSGSSYNEQFF.

This sequence joins TRBV2 and TRBJ2-3; TCRdb proposes TRBD2, but this gene call is untestable without DNA. This CDR3 comprises 13 residues. Germline lookup yields CDR1 SNHLY and CDR2 FYNNEI. This CDR3 reads CASGTYNTDTQYF.

This chain links TRBV7-7 with TRBJ2-2. Germline values: CDR1 SSHAT, CDR2 FNYEAQ (reference sequence). CDR3 length: 14 amino acids. CDR3 residues: CASSLGANTGELFF.

This chain joins TRBV6-5 and TRBJ1-2; with no DNA, the TCRdb D assignment of TRBD1 cannot be verified. This CDR3 region has 13 residues. Germline lookup yields CDR1 MNHEY and CDR2 SVGAGI. The CDR3 spells CASSTEGLGGYTF.

The rearrangement uses TRBV29-1 and TRBJ2-7; TCRdb's D gene call, TRBD1, goes unchecked for lack of DNA. CDR1 and CDR2 from the germline V gene are SQVTM and ANQGSEA. The length of the CDR3 is 14 residues. The CDR3: CSVDQTGNPYEQYF.

The genes are TRBV7-9 and TRBJ1-4; no DNA is available, so the TRBD1 call from TCRdb remains unchecked. CDR3 size: 15 residues. CDR1 is SEHNR, CDR2 FQNEAQ, per germline (reference sequence). The CDR3 spells CASSRWTGGDEKLFF.

The CDR3 spells CASSISEGGEQYF. The chain combines TRBV19 with TRBJ2-7; TCRdb names TRBD2, which stays unverified in the absence of DNA. The CDR3 sequence is 13 residues long. Per germline, CDR1 LNHDA and CDR2 SQIVND (reference sequence).

V and J are TRBV20-1 and TRBJ2-1; TCRdb designates TRBD2, a call that cannot be tested without DNA. Germline CDR1 DFQATT, CDR2 SNEGSKA (reference sequence). The length of the CDR3 is 18 residues. CDR3 residues: CSARDPGTSGGTYNEQFF.

The chain recombines TRBV7-8 with TRBJ1-6; lacking DNA, the TRBD1 call made by TCRdb goes unchecked. Looked up from germline, CDR1 is SGHVS and CDR2 is FQNEAQ. The CDR3 is 14 amino acids. The CDR3: CASSLEDSGSPLHF.

The chain joins TRBV28 to TRBJ2-3; the TRBD2 assignment by TCRdb is unverifiable without DNA. The V gene's germline CDR1 is MDHEN and CDR2 SYDVKM. The CDR3 spans 19 residues. The CDR3 here is CASSSLAGESVYSTDTQYF.

Its frequency marks this clonotype as medium-sized (0.01 to 0.1%). J is TRBJ2-7 and V is TRBV7-8; TCRdb returns TRBD1, unconfirmable since there is no DNA. The germline V gene has CDR1 SGHVS and CDR2 FQNEAQ. This CDR3 comprises 20 residues. The CDR3: CASSEIPGARDRGFRGEQYF.

This clonotype is classed as medium-sized (0.01 to 0.1%) by frequency. CDR3 protein: CASSYSLGRPEEKLFF. The chain uses TRBV6-5 and TRBJ1-4. This CDR3 comprises 16 residues. CDR1 and CDR2 (germline): MNHEY, SVGAGI.

V and J are TRBV2 and TRBJ1-1; TCRdb designates TRBD1, a call that cannot be tested without DNA. CDR3 length equals 16 residues. CDR1 and CDR2 (germline): SNHLY, FYNNEI. CDR3 protein: CASSGSRDRLGTEAFF.

This clonotype is identified as medium-sized from frequency. The CDR3 loop is CSARRPSTGGIHGYTF. The chain employs TRBV20-1 and TRBJ1-2; TCRdb outputs TRBD1, but without DNA this stays unchecked. CDR1 and CDR2 (germline): DFQATT, SNEGSKA (reference sequence). The CDR3 consists of 16 residues.

This chain connects TRBV11-2 to TRBJ1-2. The CDR3 length is 13 residues. The germline V gene encodes CDR1 SGHAT and CDR2 FQNNGV. The chain's CDR3 is CASSLAATYGYTF.

The chain links TRBV24-1 to TRBJ2-2; TCRdb's assignment of TRBD1 cannot be checked, as there is no DNA. CDR3 length equals 16 residues. CDR1 and CDR2 (germline): KGHDR, SFDVKD. The CDR3 here is CATSDPRQGSAGELFF.